The sample holds many counts of the clone carrying this TCR beta chain. In TCRdb, the 5' RACE reads were re-called with MiXCR into one record per CDR3 protein. The table lists 60,000 to 90,000 distinct CDR3 sequences, about 8% of them singletons. The time point was: sample taken at primary tumor resection. These data come from a study of spatial heterogeneity in lung cancer. Study-wide background: Fewer alpha-chain than beta-chain sequences were consistently detected.

Trimming removed 5 bases at V and 2 bases at J, with 18 bases between. Per the germline V gene, CDR1 is DFQATT and CDR2 is SNEGSKA (reference sequence). The CDR3 contains 16 residues. The TCR was taken from a male donor with early-stage non-small cell lung cancer. The specimen comprised PBMCs, sampled at surgery. The V gene is TRBV20-1, the J gene TRBJ2-2; maybe TRBD2 (5 bases). CDR3 sequence reads: CSALLPGITNTGELFF. CDR3 in DNA: TGCAGTGCTTTGCTTCCCGGGATAACTAACACCGGGGAGCTGTTTTTT.